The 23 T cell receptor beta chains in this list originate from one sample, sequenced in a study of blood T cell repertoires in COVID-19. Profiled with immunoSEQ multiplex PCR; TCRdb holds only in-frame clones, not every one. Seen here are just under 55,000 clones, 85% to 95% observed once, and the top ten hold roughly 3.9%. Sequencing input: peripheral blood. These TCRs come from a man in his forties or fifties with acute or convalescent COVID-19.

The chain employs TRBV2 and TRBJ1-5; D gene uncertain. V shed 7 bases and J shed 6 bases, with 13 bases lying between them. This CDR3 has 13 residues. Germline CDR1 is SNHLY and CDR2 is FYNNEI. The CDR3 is CASKKEGGQPQHF. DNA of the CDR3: TGTGCCAGCAAGAAAGAGGGCGGTCAGCCCCAGCATTTT.

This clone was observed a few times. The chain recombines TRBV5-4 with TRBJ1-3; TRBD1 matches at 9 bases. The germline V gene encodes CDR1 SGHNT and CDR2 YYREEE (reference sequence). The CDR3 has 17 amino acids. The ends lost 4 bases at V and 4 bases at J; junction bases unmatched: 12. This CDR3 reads CASSLAPTGGVGNTIYF. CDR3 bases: TGTGCCAGCAGCCTCGCCCCGACAGGGGGTGTGGGAAACACCATATATTTT.

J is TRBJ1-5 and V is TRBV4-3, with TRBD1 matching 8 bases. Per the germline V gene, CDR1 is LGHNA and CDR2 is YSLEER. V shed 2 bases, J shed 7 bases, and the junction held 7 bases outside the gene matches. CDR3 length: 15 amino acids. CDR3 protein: CASSQTTGAKQPQHF. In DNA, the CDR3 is TGCGCCAGCAGCCAAACGACAGGGGCGAAACAGCCCCAGCATTTT.

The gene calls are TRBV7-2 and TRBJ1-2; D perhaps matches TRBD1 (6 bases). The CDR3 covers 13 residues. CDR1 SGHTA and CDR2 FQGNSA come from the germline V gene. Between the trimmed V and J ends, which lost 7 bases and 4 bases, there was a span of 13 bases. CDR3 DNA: TGTGCCAGCAACCAAGGGGGATCCTATGGCTACACCTTC. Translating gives CASNQGGSYGYTF.

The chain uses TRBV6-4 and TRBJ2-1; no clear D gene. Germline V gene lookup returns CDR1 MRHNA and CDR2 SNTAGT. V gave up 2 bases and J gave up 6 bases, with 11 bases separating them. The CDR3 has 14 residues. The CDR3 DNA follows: TGTGCCAGCAGTGACGATACGGCAGGCAATGAGCAGTTCTTC. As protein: CASSDDTAGNEQFF.

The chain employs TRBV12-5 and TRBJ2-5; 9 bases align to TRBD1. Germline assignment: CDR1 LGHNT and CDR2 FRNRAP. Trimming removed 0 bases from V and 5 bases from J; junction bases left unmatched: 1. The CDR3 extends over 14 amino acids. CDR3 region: CASGLVDRGETQYF. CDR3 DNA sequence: TGTGCTAGTGGTTTGGTCGACAGGGGGGAGACCCAGTACTTC. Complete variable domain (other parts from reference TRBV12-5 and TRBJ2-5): DARVTQTPRHKVTEMGQEVTMRCQPILGHNTVFWYRQTMMQGLELLAYFRNRAPLDDSGMPKDRFSAEMPDATLATLKIQPSEPRDSAVYFCASGLVDRGETQYFGPGTRLLVL.

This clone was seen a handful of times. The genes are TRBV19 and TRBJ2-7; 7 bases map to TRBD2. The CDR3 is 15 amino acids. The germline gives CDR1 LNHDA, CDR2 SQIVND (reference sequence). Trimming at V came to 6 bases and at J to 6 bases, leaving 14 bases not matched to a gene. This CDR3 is CASSSAPGEGFEQYF. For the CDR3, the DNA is TGTGCCAGTAGCTCCGCCCCGGGGGAGGGTTTCGAGCAGTACTTC.

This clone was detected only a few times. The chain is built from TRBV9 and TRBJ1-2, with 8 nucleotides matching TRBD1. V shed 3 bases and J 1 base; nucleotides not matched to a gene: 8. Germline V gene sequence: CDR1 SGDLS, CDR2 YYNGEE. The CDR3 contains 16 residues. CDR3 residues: CASSGRTGLNNYGYTF. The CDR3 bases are TGTGCCAGCAGCGGAAGGACAGGGTTGAATAACTATGGCTACACCTTC. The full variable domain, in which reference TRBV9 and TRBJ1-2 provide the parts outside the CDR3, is DSGVTQTPKHLITATGQRVTLRCSPRSGDLSVYWYQQSLDQGLQFLIQYYNGEERAKGNILERFSAQQFPDLHSELNLSSLELGDSALYFCASSGRTGLNNYGYTFGSGTRLTVV.

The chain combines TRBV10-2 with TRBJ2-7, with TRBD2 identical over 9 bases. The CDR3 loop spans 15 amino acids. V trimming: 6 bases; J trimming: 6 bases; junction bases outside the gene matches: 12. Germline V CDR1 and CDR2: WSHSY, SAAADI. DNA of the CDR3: TGCGCCAGCAGCCCACTAGCGGGTGGGCTAGGCGAGCAGTACTTC. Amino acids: CASSPLAGGLGEQYF.

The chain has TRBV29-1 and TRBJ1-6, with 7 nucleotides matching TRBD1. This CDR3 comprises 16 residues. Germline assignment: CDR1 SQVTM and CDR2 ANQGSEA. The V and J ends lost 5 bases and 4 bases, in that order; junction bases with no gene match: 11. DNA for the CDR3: TGCAGCGTTCCACGAGGGGGCCATCCTTATAATTCACCCCTCCACTTT. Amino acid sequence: CSVPRGGHPYNSPLHF. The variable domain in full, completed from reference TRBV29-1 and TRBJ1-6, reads SAVISQKPSRDICQRGTSLTIQCQVDSQVTMMFWYRQQPGQSLTLIATANQGSEATYESGFVIDKFPISRPNLTFSTLTVSNMSPEDSSIYLCSVPRGGHPYNSPLHFGNGTRLTVT.

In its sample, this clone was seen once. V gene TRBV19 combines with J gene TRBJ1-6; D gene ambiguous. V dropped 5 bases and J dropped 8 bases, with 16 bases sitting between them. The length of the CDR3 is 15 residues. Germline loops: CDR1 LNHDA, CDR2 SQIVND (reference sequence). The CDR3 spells CASSPPGKEDSPLHF. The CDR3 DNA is TGTGCCAGTAGTCCCCCGGGTAAGGAAGATTCACCCCTCCACTTT.

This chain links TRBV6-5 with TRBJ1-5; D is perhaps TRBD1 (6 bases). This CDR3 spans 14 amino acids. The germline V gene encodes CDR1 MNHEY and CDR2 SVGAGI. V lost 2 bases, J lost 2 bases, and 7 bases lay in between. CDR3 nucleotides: TGTGCCAGCAGTTACCGGACAGGCAATCAGCCCCAGCATTTT. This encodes CASSYRTGNQPQHF.

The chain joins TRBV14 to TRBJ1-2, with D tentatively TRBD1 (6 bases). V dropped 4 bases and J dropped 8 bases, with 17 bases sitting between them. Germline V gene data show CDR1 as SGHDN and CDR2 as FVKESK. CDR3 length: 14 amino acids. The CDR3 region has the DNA TGTGCCAGCAGCCTGGGGGCAGGGATTCACGGCTACACCTTC. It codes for CASSLGAGIHGYTF.

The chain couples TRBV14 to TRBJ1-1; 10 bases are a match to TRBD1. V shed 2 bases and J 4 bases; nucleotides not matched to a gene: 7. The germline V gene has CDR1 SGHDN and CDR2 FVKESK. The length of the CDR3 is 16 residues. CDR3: CASSQWDRGGITEAFF. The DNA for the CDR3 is TGTGCCAGCAGCCAATGGGACAGGGGAGGGATCACTGAAGCTTTCTTT.

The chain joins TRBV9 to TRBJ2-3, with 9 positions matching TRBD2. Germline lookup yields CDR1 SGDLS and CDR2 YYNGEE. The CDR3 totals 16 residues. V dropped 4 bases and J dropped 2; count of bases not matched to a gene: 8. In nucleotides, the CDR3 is TGTGCCAGCAGCATGAGGACTAGCGACAACACAGATACGCAGTATTTT. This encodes CASSMRTSDNTDTQYF. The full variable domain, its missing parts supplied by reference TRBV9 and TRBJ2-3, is DSGVTQTPKHLITATGQRVTLRCSPRSGDLSVYWYQQSLDQGLQFLIQYYNGEERAKGNILERFSAQQFPDLHSELNLSSLELGDSALYFCASSMRTSDNTDTQYFGPGTRLTVL.

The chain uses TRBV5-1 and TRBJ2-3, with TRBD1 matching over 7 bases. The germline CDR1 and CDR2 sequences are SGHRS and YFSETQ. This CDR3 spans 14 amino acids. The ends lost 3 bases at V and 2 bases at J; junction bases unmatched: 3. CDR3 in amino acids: CASSWDSFTDTQYF. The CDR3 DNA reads TGCGCCAGCAGCTGGGACAGTTTCACAGATACGCAGTATTTT. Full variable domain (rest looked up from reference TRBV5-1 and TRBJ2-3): KAGVTQTPRYLIKTRGQQVTLSCSPISGHRSVSWYQQTPGQGLQFLFEYFSETQRNKGNFPGRFSGRQFSNSRSEMNVSTLELGDSALYLCASSWDSFTDTQYFGPGTRLTVL.

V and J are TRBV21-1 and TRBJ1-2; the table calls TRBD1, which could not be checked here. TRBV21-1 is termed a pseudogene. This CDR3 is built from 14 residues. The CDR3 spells CASSFRDSNYGYTF. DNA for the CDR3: TGTGCCAGCAGCTTCCGGGACAGTAACTATGGCTACACCTTC.

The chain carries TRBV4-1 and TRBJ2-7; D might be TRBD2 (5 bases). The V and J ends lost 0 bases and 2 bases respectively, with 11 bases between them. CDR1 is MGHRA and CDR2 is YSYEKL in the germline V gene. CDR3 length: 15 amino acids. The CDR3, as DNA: TGCGCCAGCAGCCAAGACGAGAGCGGAGCCTACGAGCAGTACTTC. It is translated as CASSQDESGAYEQYF.

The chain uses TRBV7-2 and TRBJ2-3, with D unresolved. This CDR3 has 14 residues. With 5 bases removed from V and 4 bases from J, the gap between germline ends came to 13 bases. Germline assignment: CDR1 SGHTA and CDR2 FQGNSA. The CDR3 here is CASSALNPPDTQYF. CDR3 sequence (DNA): TGTGCCAGCAGCGCACTAAATCCACCAGATACGCAGTATTTT. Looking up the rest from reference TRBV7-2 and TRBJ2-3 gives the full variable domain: GAGVSQSPSNKVTEKGKDVELRCDPISGHTALYWYRQSLGQGLEFLIYFQGNSAPDKSGLPSDRFSAERTGGSVSTLTIQRTQQEDSAVYLCASSALNPPDTQYFGPGTRLTVL.

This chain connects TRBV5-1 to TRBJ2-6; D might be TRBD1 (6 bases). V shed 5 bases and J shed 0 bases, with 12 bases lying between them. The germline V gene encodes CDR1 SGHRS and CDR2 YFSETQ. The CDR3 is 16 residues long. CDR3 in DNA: TGCGCCAGCAGACCGACAGGTACCTCTGGGGCCAACGTCCTGACTTTC. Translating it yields CASRPTGTSGANVLTF.

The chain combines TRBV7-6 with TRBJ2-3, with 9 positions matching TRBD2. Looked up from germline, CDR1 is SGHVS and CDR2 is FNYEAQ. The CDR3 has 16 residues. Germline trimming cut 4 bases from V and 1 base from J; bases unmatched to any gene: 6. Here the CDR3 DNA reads TGTGCCAGCAGCTCTCCCATAGCGGGGGGCACAGATACGCAGTATTTT. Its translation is CASSSPIAGGTDTQYF.

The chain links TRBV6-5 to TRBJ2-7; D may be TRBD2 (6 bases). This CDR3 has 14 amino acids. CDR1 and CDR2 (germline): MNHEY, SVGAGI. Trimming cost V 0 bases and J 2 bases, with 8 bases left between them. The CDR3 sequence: CASSYSEGTYEQYF. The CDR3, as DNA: TGTGCCAGCAGTTACTCGGAGGGGACCTACGAGCAGTACTTC.

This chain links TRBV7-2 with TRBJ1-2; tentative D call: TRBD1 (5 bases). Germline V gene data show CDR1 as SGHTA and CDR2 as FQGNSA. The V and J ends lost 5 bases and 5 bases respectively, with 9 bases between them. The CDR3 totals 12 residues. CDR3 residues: CASSPTVYGYTF. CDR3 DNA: TGTGCCAGCAGCCCGACAGTTTATGGCTACACCTTC.